This is a list of T cell receptor beta chains from one sample in a study of cytomegalovirus exposure and HLA in healthy donors. Only in-frame clones appear in the TCRdb table, and some are missing; sequencing was by immunoSEQ multiplex PCR. The table has 180,000 or so clones, roughly 80% seen once. Source material: PBMCs. These receptors all come from a woman between 18 and 29 years old in good health and CMV-seronegative. Both conserved end residues are part of each CDR3. D genes are given only for firm matches. Not every row has a clone size; where given, it reads once, few, many or a size class.

j_gene	abundance	d_gene	v_gene	CDR3aa	CDR3nt
TRBJ2-5	-	-	TRBV29-1	CSVESGSGTQYF	TGCAGCGTTGAATCTGGGTCGGGGACCCAGTACTTC
TRBJ1-5	few	-	TRBV5-1	CASRQGLLSNQPQHF	TGCGCCAGCAGGCAGGGGCTATTGAGCAATCAGCCCCAGCATTTT
TRBJ2-3	once	-	TRBV30	CAWSPRGDTQYF	TGTGCCTGGAGTCCGAGGGGGGATACGCAGTATTTT
TRBJ1-5	-	-	TRBV4-1	CASSQAGSGNQPQHF	TGCGCCAGCAGCCAAGCAGGGTCGGGCAATCAGCCCCAGCATTTT
TRBJ2-3	-	TRBD2	TRBV19	CASSRAGAGASDTQYF	TGTGCCAGTAGTAGAGCGGGAGCAGGGGCCTCAGATACGCAGTATTTT
TRBJ1-2	few	-	TRBV28	CASSLFNEWDRQDF	TGTGCCAGCAGTTTATTTAACGAGTGGGATAGACAGGACTTC
TRBJ2-7	-	TRBD1	TRBV5-6	CASSSGTGSYEQYF	TGTGCCAGCAGCTCCGGGACAGGGAGCTACGAGCAGTACTTC
TRBJ1-2	-	-	TRBV19	CASSPYTLYGYTF	TGTGCCAGTAGTCCATACACCTTATATGGCTACACCTTC
TRBJ2-6	-	TRBD1	TRBV28	CASGGQGFKAGANVLTF	TGTGCCAGCGGCGGACAGGGGTTTAAAGCTGGGGCCAACGTCCTGACTTTC
TRBJ2-1	-	-	TRBV11-3	CASSPGLDEQFF	TGTGCCAGCAGCCCAGGGTTGGATGAGCAGTTCTTC
TRBJ2-2	-	-	TRBV18	CASSPLFAGSTGELFF	TGTGCCAGCTCACCATTATTTGCGGGATCGACCGGGGAGCTGTTTTTT
TRBJ2-7	-	TRBD2	TRBV27	CASTLRGTSYTYEQYF	TGTGCCAGCACGCTAAGGGGGACTAGCTACACCTACGAGCAGTACTTC
TRBJ2-5	once	-	TRBV6-1	CASSEAAGPETQYF	TGTGCCAGCAGTGAAGCAGCAGGGCCAGAGACCCAGTACTTC
TRBJ2-5	-	TRBD1	TRBV7-8	CASSLGRRDRQETQYF	TGTGCCAGCAGCTTGGGCCGCCGGGACAGACAAGAGACCCAGTACTTC
TRBJ2-1	-	-	TRBV15	CATSRGYEYNEQFF	TGTGCCACCAGCAGGGGCTACGAATACAATGAGCAGTTCTTC
TRBJ1-1	-	-	TRBV6-5	CASSQTPNTEAFF	TGTGCCAGCAGCCAGACACCGAACACTGAAGCTTTCTTT
TRBJ2-5	-	-	TRBV29-1	CSVGTRAYLGETQYF	TGCAGCGTTGGAACTAGAGCCTACCTCGGGGAGACCCAGTACTTC
TRBJ2-1	-	TRBD2	TRBV7-9	CASSLAFLAGGRVLNEQFF	TGTGCCAGCAGCTTAGCTTTTCTAGCGGGGGGCCGGGTACTCAATGAGCAGTTCTTC
TRBJ1-2	-	-	TRBV19	CASSIQGGDYGYTF	TGTGCCAGTAGTATCCAAGGGGGGGACTATGGCTACACCTTC
TRBJ2-3	-	-	TRBV5-5	CASSWGGAGPTDTQYF	TGTGCCAGCAGCTGGGGTGGGGCGGGACCCACAGATACGCAGTATTTT